These 14 T cell receptor beta chains were sequenced from one sample in a study of T-cell reconstitution after alpha-beta-depleted transplantation in children. This sample's TCRbeta library carried unique molecular identifier barcodes. TCRdb passed the PCR reads through MiXCR, listing each CDR3 protein once. The sample holds about 640,000 distinct CDR3 sequences; approximately 12% are singletons and the top ten take over 2%. The sequenced sample was PBMCs, mostly from graft donor cells, obtained 360 days after TCRalphabeta/CD19-depleted stem cell transplant. The receptors here all came from a male patient aged 10 to 17 who had a stem cell transplant for acute myeloid leukemia, so the T cells may come from the graft donor.

The rearrangement joins TRBV20-1 to TRBJ2-5; D gene unclear. Germline V CDR1 and CDR2: DFQATT, SNEGSKA (reference sequence). V lost 6 bases and J 0 bases, leaving 11 bases between the germline ends. This CDR3 has 13 amino acids. CDR3 nucleotide sequence: TGCAGTGCGAGGCAGACGTACCAAGAGACCCAGTACTTC. As protein: CSARQTYQETQYF.

This clonotype came up a few times. J is TRBJ2-5 and V is TRBV28; D is possibly TRBD2 (6 bases). Deletions cut 3 bases from V and 5 bases from J, with 19 bases between. Germline CDR1 MDHEN, CDR2 SYDVKM. The CDR3 has 16 residues. CDR3 bases: TGTGCCAGCAGTTTGCCCCTCGTCGGGAGTGGTGAGACCCAGTACTTC. Its protein is CASSLPLVGSGETQYF. The complete variable domain, with remaining parts taken from reference TRBV28 and TRBJ2-5, reads DVKVTQSSRYLVKRTGEKVFLECVQDMDHENMFWYRQDPGLGLRLIYFSYDVKMKEKGDIPEGYSVSREKKERFSLILESASTNQTSMYLCASSLPLVGSGETQYFGPGTRLLVL.

V usage is TRBV14 and J usage is TRBJ2-3; 8 bases match TRBD2. The CDR3 runs 13 residues. Per the germline V gene, CDR1 is SGHDN and CDR2 is FVKESK. V was pared by 4 bases and J by 11 bases, with 8 bases of the junction left unmatched. Here the CDR3 reads CASSPAGGAGQYF. The CDR3 bases are TGTGCCAGCAGCCCCGCGGGGGGAGCAGGGCAGTATTTT.

This chain links TRBV18 with TRBJ2-3, with 8 bases fitting TRBD2. The CDR3 consists of 15 residues. J was trimmed by 5 bases and V by 2 bases; bases with no gene match: 6. Looked up from germline, CDR1 is KGHSH and CDR2 is LQKENI. The chain's CDR3 is CASSPVGGEQDTQYF. The CDR3 nucleotides are TGTGCCAGCTCACCAGTCGGGGGGGAACAAGATACGCAGTATTTT.

The chain links TRBV28 to TRBJ1-2, with 8 bases that match TRBD1. This CDR3 has 15 residues. With 6 bases clipped from V and 4 bases from J, the junction kept 10 bases outside the gene matches. The germline CDR1 and CDR2 sequences are MDHEN and SYDVKM. CDR3 sequence: CASSPARGRFYGYTF. The CDR3, as DNA: TGTGCCAGCAGCCCAGCCAGGGGGCGATTCTATGGCTACACCTTC.

The chain is built from TRBV7-2 and TRBJ1-1; D perhaps matches TRBD1 (6 bases). The V and J ends lost 7 bases and 4 bases respectively, with 13 bases between them. Per germline, CDR1 SGHTA and CDR2 FQGNSA. CDR3 size: 13 residues. DNA for the CDR3: TGTGCCAGCAAGGGACACACGGGCACTGAAGCTTTCTTT. Its translation is CASKGHTGTEAFF.

This clonotype occurred many times. The chain joins TRBV7-3 to TRBJ2-3; D is possibly TRBD2 (6 bases). CDR1 SGHTA and CDR2 FQGTGA come from the germline V gene. CDR3 size: 16 residues. Trimming stripped 4 bases from V and 3 bases from J, with 17 bases between. CDR3: CASSSGGNRATDTQYF. The CDR3 DNA sequence: TGTGCCAGCAGCTCTGGAGGGAATAGGGCAACAGATACGCAGTATTTT.

This clonotype has just a few counts. The chain carries TRBV5-1 and TRBJ2-1; tentatively, D is TRBD1 (6 bases). Germline V gene lookup returns CDR1 SGHRS and CDR2 YFSETQ. This CDR3 has 15 amino acids. Trimming cost V 5 bases and J 5 bases, with 17 bases left between them. The CDR3 protein is CASRRQLWGHNEQFF. The CDR3 DNA reads TGCGCCAGCAGACGACAGCTGTGGGGGCACAATGAGCAGTTCTTC.

This clonotype was counted between two and nine times. CDR3 sequence (DNA): TGTGCCAGCAGCTCATGGAGGAACAATCAGCCCCAGCATTTT. Translated: CASSSWRNNQPQHF. V gene TRBV7-8 combines with J gene TRBJ1-5; the D is unclear. CDR1 and CDR2 (germline): SGHVS, FQNEAQ. The V end was cut by 4 bases, the J end by 3 bases, with 10 bases between. The CDR3 loop spans 14 amino acids.

CDR3 loop: CASSGRGFGSYEQYF. The CDR3, as DNA: TGTGCCAGCAGCGGCAGGGGGTTTGGTTCCTACGAGCAGTACTTC. The genes are TRBV13 and TRBJ2-7, with TRBD1 matching 7 bases. Germline CDR1 PRHDT, CDR2 FYEKMQ (reference sequence). This CDR3 contains 15 residues. With V trimmed by 5 bases and J by 1 base, 8 bases remained unmatched.

The chain couples TRBV4-1 to TRBJ1-5, with 12 bases aligning to TRBD1. The CDR3 has 17 residues. Germline V lookup: CDR1 MGHRA, CDR2 YSYEKL. With 3 bases clipped from V and 3 bases from J, the junction kept 6 bases outside the gene matches. This chain's CDR3 is CASSQGTGGAFNQPQHF. For the CDR3, the DNA is TGCGCCAGCAGCCAGGGGACAGGGGGCGCTTTCAATCAGCCCCAGCATTTT.

There are many counts of this clonotype. J is TRBJ2-7 and V is TRBV6-1, with D perhaps TRBD2 (5 bases). The length of the CDR3 is 13 residues. Between the trimmed V and J ends, which lost 4 bases and 2 bases, there was a span of 9 bases. In germline, CDR1 is MNHNS, CDR2 SASEGT. The CDR3: CASSAGSAYEQYF. The CDR3 region has the DNA TGTGCCAGCAGTGCTGGGAGTGCCTACGAGCAGTACTTC.

The chain combines TRBV5-1 with TRBJ2-1, with 10 bases that match TRBD2. The CDR3 sequence is 17 residues long. From germline, CDR1 is SGHRS and CDR2 YFSETQ. Unmatched junction bases numbered 8, after V lost 4 bases and J lost 1 base. CDR3 DNA: TGCGCCAGCAGCGCCCGACTAGCGGGTCGGTCCTACAATGAGCAGTTCTTC. Translation gives CASSARLAGRSYNEQFF.

The chain is built from TRBV24-1 and TRBJ2-2; D gene ambiguous. Germline CDR1 KGHDR, CDR2 SFDVKD. Trimming removed 8 bases from V and 2 bases from J, with 5 bases in between. This CDR3 is 12 amino acids long. The CDR3 region is CATTSNTGELFF. The CDR3, as DNA: TGTGCCACCACGTCCAACACCGGGGAGCTGTTTTTT.